These 9 T cell receptor beta chains were all obtained from the same sample, sequenced in a study of identical twins (TCRdb year 2016). Libraries were constructed by 5' RACE. Sequencing was performed on an Illumina HiSeq 2000. The public reads were run again by TCRdb, first through fastp at Q25 and then through MiXCR, and only productive beta chains were kept. Each entry merges the rows of one CDR3 protein and shows their most common DNA and genes. In this sample the table shows about 890,000 distinct CDR3 sequences, approximately 13% of which occur a single time. Clones ranked in the top ten supply around 1.5% of the sample. This sample also belongs to another study, concerning yellow fever vaccine responses in identical twins.

Material: PBMCs. Receptors were obtained from a woman under 30 in good health.

This clonotype has only a few counts. The rearrangement joins TRBV25-1 to TRBJ2-5; TRBD2 agrees at 9 bases. The junction had 18 bases not matched to a gene; V was cut back by 1 base and J by 3 bases. The germline CDR1 and CDR2 sequences are MGHDK and SYGVNS. This CDR3 is 20 amino acids long. The CDR3 loop reads CASSESVYGWRGGTKETQYF. The DNA of the CDR3 is TGTGCCAGCAGTGAATCGGTTTATGGTTGGCGGGGGGGCACCAAAGAGACCCAGTACTTC. Combining the CDR3 with reference TRBV25-1 and TRBJ2-5 gives the whole variable domain EADIYQTPRYLVIGTGKKITLECSQTMGHDKMYWYQQDPGMELHLIHYSYGVNSTEKGDLSSESTVSRIRTEHFPLTLESARPSHTSQYLCASSESVYGWRGGTKETQYFGPGTRLLVL.

This clonotype was counted a single time. V usage is TRBV7-9 and J usage is TRBJ2-2; the D is unclear. The CDR3 loop spans 12 amino acids. CDR1 and CDR2 from the germline V gene are SEHNR and FQNEAQ (reference sequence). Trimming stripped 8 bases from V and 2 bases from J, with 6 bases between. As DNA, the CDR3 is TGTGCCAGCGGGTTCAACACCGGGGAGCTGTTTTTT. Protein product: CASGFNTGELFF.

This clonotype was found many times. The genes are TRBV7-2 and TRBJ1-1, with D possibly matching TRBD1 (6 bases). CDR1 is SGHTA and CDR2 is FQGNSA in the germline V gene. This CDR3 is 16 amino acids long. Trimming shortened V by 0 bases and J by 0 bases, and 11 bases separated the two germline ends. The CDR3, as DNA: TGTGCCAGCAGCTTAGCGACAGGAATCATGAACACTGAAGCTTTCTTT. This gives the protein CASSLATGIMNTEAFF.

The J gene is TRBJ1-2, the V gene TRBV10-1; D remains unclear. CDR1 is WNHNN, CDR2 SYGVQD, per germline (reference sequence). Trimming shortened V by 6 bases and J by 4 bases, and 15 bases separated the two germline ends. This CDR3 has 14 residues. CDR3 in amino acids: CASSPEGFSYGYTF. The CDR3 DNA follows: TGCGCCAGCAGCCCCGAAGGGTTCAGCTATGGCTACACCTTC.

The table lists this clonotype with a few counts. V is TRBV7-9 and J is TRBJ1-5; no firm D call. This CDR3 is built from 15 residues. V lost 3 bases, J lost 2 bases, and 11 bases lay in between. Germline V gene data show CDR1 as SEHNR and CDR2 as FQNEAQ (reference sequence). CDR3 nucleotides: TGTGCCAGCAGCTTGAGCGGTGGGCGCAATCAGCCCCAGCATTTT. It is translated as CASSLSGGRNQPQHF.

The V and J genes are TRBV5-1 and TRBJ2-1, with D unclear. With 3 bases removed from V and 2 bases from J, the gap between germline ends came to 12 bases. The germline V gene has CDR1 SGHRS and CDR2 YFSETQ. This CDR3 has 15 amino acids. The CDR3: CASSSLGPAYNEQFF. CDR3 DNA sequence: TGCGCCAGCAGCTCGTTAGGCCCGGCCTACAATGAGCAGTTCTTC.

The V and J genes are TRBV5-1 and TRBJ2-1; 11 bases agree with TRBD1. Unmatched junction bases numbered 7, after V lost 4 bases and J lost 7 bases. The CDR3 is 15 amino acids. Germline loops: CDR1 SGHRS, CDR2 YFSETQ. CDR3 region: CASSHRDRGRNEQFF. CDR3 coding DNA: TGCGCCAGCAGCCACCGGGACAGGGGGAGGAATGAGCAGTTCTTC.

This clonotype occurred many times. This chain links TRBV11-2 with TRBJ2-3, with D maybe TRBD2 (6 bases). Germline lookup yields CDR1 SGHAT and CDR2 FQNNGV. Trimming cost V 1 base and J 7 bases, with 12 bases left between them. This CDR3 is built from 14 residues. This CDR3 is CASSLAGVRNTQYF. The CDR3 DNA is TGTGCCAGCAGCTTAGCGGGAGTTCGAAATACGCAGTATTTT.

The J gene is TRBJ2-1, the V gene TRBV5-1, with 14 nucleotides matching TRBD2. The V gene's germline CDR1 is SGHRS and CDR2 YFSETQ. The CDR3 is made up of 17 amino acids. Trimming cost V 4 bases and J 0 bases; bases outside gene matches: 3. The CDR3 spells CASSTGLAGVSYNEQFF. As DNA, the CDR3 is TGCGCCAGCAGCACGGGACTAGCGGGGGTCTCCTACAATGAGCAGTTCTTC.